These T cell receptor beta chains were read from a single sample in a study of T cells in Graves' hyperthyroidism and ophthalmopathy. TCRdb processed the multiplex PCR reads anew with MiXCR; each CDR3 protein has one entry. The table records 300,000 to 450,000 distinct CDR3 sequences, about 18% of them present only once. The specimen sequenced was blood. These receptors were collected from a woman aged 25 to 39 with Graves' hyperthyroidism that later progressed to Graves' ophthalmopathy. Both conserved end residues are part of each CDR3. A D gene is named only where the DNA matches it firmly. Only part of the rows carry a size: once, few, many, or a class if the clone is expanded.

CDR3 protein	CDR3 DNA	V gene	clone size	J gene	D gene
CATSPRVADSADTQYF	TGCGCCACCTCCCCCCGGGTAGCTGATAGCGCAGATACGCAGTATTTT	TRBV10-2	.	TRBJ2-3	.
CASTEGEGLNTEAFF	TGTGCCAGCACCGAGGGCGAGGGCTTGAACACTGAAGCTTTCTTT	TRBV5-8	many	TRBJ1-1	.
CSARDLSSYNEQFF	TGCAGTGCACGGGACTTAAGCTCCTACAATGAGCAGTTCTTC	TRBV20-1	many	TRBJ2-1	.
CASSEVRGNSNQPQHF	TGTGCCAGCAGTGAAGTTCGAGGGAACAGCAATCAGCCCCAGCATTTT	TRBV6-1	many	TRBJ1-5	.
CASSGGGEAFF	TGTGCCAGCAGTGGGGGGGGTGAAGCTTTCTTT	TRBV12-3/TRBV12-4	.	TRBJ1-1	.
CASSRGPYNEQFF	TGTGCCAGCAGCCGGGGCCCTTACAATGAGCAGTTCTTC	TRBV6-1	few	TRBJ2-1	.
CASSEVTANEKLFF	TGTGCCAGCAGTGAAGTCACAGCTAATGAAAAACTGTTTTTT	TRBV6-1	many	TRBJ1-4	.
CATSEVRDGYYEQYF	TGTGCCACCAGTGAAGTCCGGGACGGGTACTACGAGCAGTACTTC	TRBV24-1	many	TRBJ2-7	.
CSASRGGLQIETQYF	TGCAGTGCTTCCCGGGGGGGACTCCAGATAGAGACCCAGTACTTC	TRBV20-1	many	TRBJ2-5	TRBD2
CSAPLAGGTGAQYF	TGCAGTGCCCCCTTAGCGGGGGGGACAGGGGCCCAGTACTTC	TRBV20-1	few	TRBJ2-5	.
CASRGTSGGATDTQYF	TGTGCCAGCAGGGGGACTAGCGGGGGGGCCACAGATACGCAGTATTTT	TRBV2	.	TRBJ2-3	TRBD2
CASQTGSHGYTF	TGTGCCAGCCAGACAGGCTCCCATGGCTACACCTTC	TRBV2	many	TRBJ1-2	.
CASSEVKGTDTQYF	TGTGCCAGCAGTGAGGTTAAGGGGACAGATACGCAGTATTTT	TRBV2	many	TRBJ2-3	.
CASSSRTGPSYEQYF	TGTGCCAGCAGTTCTCGGACAGGGCCCTCCTACGAGCAGTACTTC	TRBV12-3/TRBV12-4	many	TRBJ2-7	TRBD1
CASSQGTKTSPSTDTQYF	TGTGCCAGCAGCCAAGGTACGAAGACAAGCCCTAGCACAGATACGCAGTATTTT	TRBV14	many	TRBJ2-3	.
CASSLASEGDTEAFF	TGTGCCAGCAGCCTAGCCTCGGAGGGGGACACTGAAGCTTTCTTT	TRBV28	many	TRBJ1-1	.
CSASETGGSYGYTF	TGCAGTGCTAGCGAGACAGGGGGCTCCTATGGCTACACCTTC	TRBV20-1	.	TRBJ1-2	TRBD1
CASSSFGTSGSNEQFF	TGTGCCAGCAGCTCGTTCGGGACTAGCGGGAGCAATGAGCAGTTCTTC	TRBV11-2	.	TRBJ2-1	TRBD2
CSARDRSGGDHGELFF	TGCAGTGCTAGAGATCGATCAGGGGGTGACCACGGGGAGCTGTTTTTT	TRBV20-1	few	TRBJ2-2	TRBD1
CASSLIQGASSPLHF	TGTGCCAGCAGTTTAATTCAGGGGGCATCTTCACCCCTCCACTTT	TRBV28	many	TRBJ1-6	TRBD1
CATSRRTEAQYYGYTF	TGTGCCACCAGCAGAAGGACAGAGGCACAATACTATGGCTACACCTTC	TRBV15	many	TRBJ1-2	.
CASSLPKVPSSYEQYF	TGTGCCAGCAGCTTACCCAAGGTTCCGAGCTCCTACGAGCAGTACTTC	TRBV11-2	many	TRBJ2-7	.
CASRVGLAGANEQFF	TGTGCCAGCAGGGTCGGACTAGCGGGAGCTAATGAGCAGTTCTTC	TRBV6-1	.	TRBJ2-1	TRBD2
CASSSFTFNDRGLKDTQYF	TGTGCCAGCAGTTCATTTACCTTCAACGACAGGGGGCTGAAAGATACGCAGTATTTT	TRBV28	many	TRBJ2-3	TRBD1
CATSRDGLIYEQYF	TGTGCCACCAGCAGAGATGGTCTAATCTACGAGCAGTACTTC	TRBV15	many	TRBJ2-7	.
CASSPKLASSSYNEQFF	TGTGCCAGCAGCCCAAAGCTAGCTTCGAGCTCCTACAATGAGCAGTTCTTC	TRBV7-9	many	TRBJ2-1	.
CASSPQVVTAGNTIYF	TGTGCCAGCTCACCACAGGTGGTGACAGCTGGAAACACCATATATTTT	TRBV18	few	TRBJ1-3	.
CASSLSQGGNEQFF	TGTGCCAGCAGCCTTAGCCAGGGAGGCAATGAGCAGTTCTTC	TRBV3-1	.	TRBJ2-1	.
CASSPRTVSYEQYF	TGTGCCAGCAGCCCCCGGACAGTCTCCTACGAGCAGTACTTC	TRBV18	many	TRBJ2-7	.
CASSWTSSEETQYF	TGTGCCAGCAGCTGGACTAGCAGTGAAGAGACCCAGTACTTC	TRBV12-3/TRBV12-4	many	TRBJ2-5	TRBD2
CASSPRVESGDTQYF	TGTGCCAGCAGCCCTCGGGTTGAGAGCGGTGATACGCAGTATTTT	TRBV7-9	many	TRBJ2-3	.
CSVLPGTGYEQYF	TGCAGCGTTTTACCCGGGACAGGCTACGAGCAGTACTTC	TRBV29-1	many	TRBJ2-7	TRBD1
CASEGPTGDSYNEQFF	TGTGCCAGCGAAGGCCCGACAGGGGACTCCTACAATGAGCAGTTCTTC	TRBV6-1	many	TRBJ2-1	TRBD1
CASSGVESYYGYTF	TGTGCCAGCAGTGGAGTGGAGTCCTACTATGGCTACACCTTC	TRBV6-1	few	TRBJ1-2	.
CASSVEANTGELFF	TGTGCCAGCAGCGTGGAGGCGAACACCGGGGAGCTGTTTTTT	TRBV9	many	TRBJ2-2	.
CASSPIRDSEKPQHF	TGCGCCAGCAGTCCGATAAGGGACAGTGAGAAGCCCCAGCATTTT	TRBV10-2	few	TRBJ1-5	TRBD1
CASSDGTGRSGEETQYF	TGTGCCAGCAGTGACGGGACAGGGAGGTCGGGGGAAGAGACCCAGTACTTC	TRBV2	.	TRBJ2-5	TRBD1
CASSPWTGGVEKLFF	TGCGCCAGCAGCCCATGGACAGGGGGCGTTGAAAAACTGTTTTTT	TRBV5-1	many	TRBJ1-4	TRBD1
CASSPSAGGPVKFDTQYF	TGTGCCAGCAGCCCGTCAGCGGGAGGGCCCGTTAAGTTCGATACGCAGTATTTT	TRBV9	.	TRBJ2-3	TRBD2
CATSDSTDYQPQHF	TGTGCCACCAGTGATAGCACGGACTATCAGCCCCAGCATTTT	TRBV24-1	many	TRBJ1-5	.